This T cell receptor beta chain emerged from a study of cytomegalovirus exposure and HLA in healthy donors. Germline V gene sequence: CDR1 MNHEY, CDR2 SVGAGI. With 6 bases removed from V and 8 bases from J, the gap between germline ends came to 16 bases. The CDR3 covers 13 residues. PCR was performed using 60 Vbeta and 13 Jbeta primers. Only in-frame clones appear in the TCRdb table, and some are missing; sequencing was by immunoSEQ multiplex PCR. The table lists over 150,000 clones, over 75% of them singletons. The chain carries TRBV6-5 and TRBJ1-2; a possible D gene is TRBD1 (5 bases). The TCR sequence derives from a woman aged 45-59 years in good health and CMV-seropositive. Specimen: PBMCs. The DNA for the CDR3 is TGTGCCAGCAGCCCCCTGGGGTGGGGCGGCTACACCTTC. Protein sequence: CASSPLGWGGYTF.